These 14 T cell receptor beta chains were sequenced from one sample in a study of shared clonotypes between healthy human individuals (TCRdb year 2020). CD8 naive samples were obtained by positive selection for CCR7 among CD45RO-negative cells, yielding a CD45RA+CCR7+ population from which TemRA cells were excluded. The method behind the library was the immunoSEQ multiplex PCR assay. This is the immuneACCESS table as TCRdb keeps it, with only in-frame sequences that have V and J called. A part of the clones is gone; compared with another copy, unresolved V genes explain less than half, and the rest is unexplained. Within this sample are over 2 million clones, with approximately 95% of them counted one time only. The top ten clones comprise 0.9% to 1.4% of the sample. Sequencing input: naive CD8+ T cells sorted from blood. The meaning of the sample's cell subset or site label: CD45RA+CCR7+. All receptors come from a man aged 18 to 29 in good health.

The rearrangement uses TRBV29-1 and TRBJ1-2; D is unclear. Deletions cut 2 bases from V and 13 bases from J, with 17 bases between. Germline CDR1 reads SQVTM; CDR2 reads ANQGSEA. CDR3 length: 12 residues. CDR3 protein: CSVELDLGLGTF. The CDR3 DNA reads TGCAGCGTTGAACTGGATCTCGGGTTAGGCACCTTC.

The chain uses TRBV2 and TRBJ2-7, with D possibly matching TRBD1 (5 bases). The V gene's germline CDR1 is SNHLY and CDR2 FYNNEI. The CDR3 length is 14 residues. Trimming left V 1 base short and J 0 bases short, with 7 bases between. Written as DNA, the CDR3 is TGTGCCAGCAGTGAAGTTGGGGCCTCCTACGAGCAGTACTTC. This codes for CASSEVGASYEQYF.

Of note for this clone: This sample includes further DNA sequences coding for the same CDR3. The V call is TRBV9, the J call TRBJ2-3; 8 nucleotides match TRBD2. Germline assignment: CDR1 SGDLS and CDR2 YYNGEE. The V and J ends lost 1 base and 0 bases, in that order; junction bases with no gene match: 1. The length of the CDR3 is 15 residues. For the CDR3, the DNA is TGTGCCAGCAGCGTATCGGGAGGGAGCACAGATACGCAGTATTTT. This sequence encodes CASSVSGGSTDTQYF.

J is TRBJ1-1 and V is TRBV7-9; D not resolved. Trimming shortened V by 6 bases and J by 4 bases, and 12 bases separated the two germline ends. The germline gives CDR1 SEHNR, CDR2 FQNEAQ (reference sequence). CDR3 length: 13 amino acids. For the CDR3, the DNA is TGTGCCAGCAGGCAGGCATTGACCACTGAAGCTTTCTTT. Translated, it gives CASRQALTTEAFF.

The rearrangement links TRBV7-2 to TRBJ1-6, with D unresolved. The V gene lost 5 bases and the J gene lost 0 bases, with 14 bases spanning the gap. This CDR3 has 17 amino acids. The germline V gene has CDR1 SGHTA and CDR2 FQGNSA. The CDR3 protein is CASSPEIVSSYNSPLHF. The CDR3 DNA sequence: TGTGCCAGCAGCCCAGAGATAGTCAGCTCCTATAATTCACCCCTCCACTTT.

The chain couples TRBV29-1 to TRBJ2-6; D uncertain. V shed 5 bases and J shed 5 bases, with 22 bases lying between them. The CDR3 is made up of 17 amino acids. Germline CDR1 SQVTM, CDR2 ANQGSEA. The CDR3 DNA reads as TGCAGCGTTTCATGTCGTAGCATACAAAGTCGGGCCAACGTCCTGACTTTC. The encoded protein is CSVSCRSIQSRANVLTF.

CDR3 nucleotide sequence: TGTGCCATCACCGGAGAAGTCAACTATGGCTACACCTTC. This encodes CAITGEVNYGYTF. J is TRBJ1-2 and V is TRBV10-3; no clear D gene. V lost 7 bases and J lost 2, with 11 bases in between. Germline V gene data show CDR1 as ENHRY and CDR2 as SYGVKD. The CDR3 has 13 residues.

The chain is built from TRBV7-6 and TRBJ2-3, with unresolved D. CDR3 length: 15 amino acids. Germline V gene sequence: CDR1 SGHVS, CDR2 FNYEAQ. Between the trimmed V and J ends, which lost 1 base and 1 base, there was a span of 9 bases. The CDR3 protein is CASSLEAVGTDTQYF. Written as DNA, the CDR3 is TGTGCCAGCAGCTTAGAGGCCGTAGGCACAGATACGCAGTATTTT.

The CDR3 bases are TGTGCCAGCAGTTACTCGCCGGTGGGCACAGATACGCAGTATTTT. Amino acids: CASSYSPVGTDTQYF. The chain has TRBV6-5 and TRBJ2-3; D gene uncertain. The CDR3 extends over 15 amino acids. V lost 0 bases to trimming and J lost 1 base, with 8 bases between them. Germline CDR1 is MNHEY and CDR2 is SVGAGI.

CDR3 protein: CASSPGTGSIEQYF. CDR3 nucleotide sequence: TGCGCCAGCAGCCCGGGGACAGGTTCCATCGAGCAGTACTTC. This chain uses TRBV5-1 with TRBJ2-7; 8 positions match TRBD1. J was trimmed by 6 bases and V by 4 bases; bases with no gene match: 9. Germline-derived CDR1 and CDR2 are SGHRS and YFSETQ. CDR3 length: 14 amino acids. Looking up the rest from reference TRBV5-1 and TRBJ2-7 gives the full variable domain: KAGVTQTPRYLIKTRGQQVTLSCSPISGHRSVSWYQQTPGQGLQFLFEYFSETQRNKGNFPGRFSGRQFSNSRSEMNVSTLELGDSALYLCASSPGTGSIEQYFGPGTRLTVT.

The CDR3: CASSITGMGNQPQHF. CDR3 coding DNA: TGTGCCAGTAGTATAACGGGAATGGGCAATCAGCCCCAGCATTTT. The V gene is TRBV19, the J gene TRBJ1-5; D unclear. CDR1 and CDR2 from the germline V gene are LNHDA and SQIVND (reference sequence). Trimming removed 2 bases from V and 2 bases from J, with 10 bases in between. The CDR3 is 15 amino acids.

The CDR3 sequence: CASSYSADWGTTAQHF. CDR3 coding DNA: TGTGCCAGCAGTTACTCGGCGGACTGGGGAACAACGGCCCAGCATTTT. V usage is TRBV6-5 and J usage is TRBJ1-5; D is uncertain. The CDR3 is made up of 16 amino acids. V was trimmed by 0 bases and J by 11 bases, leaving 20 bases between them. Germline-derived CDR1 and CDR2 are MNHEY and SVGAGI.

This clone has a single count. The chain's CDR3 is CSAYTGDVYEQYF. CDR3 in DNA: TGCAGCGCTTATACAGGGGACGTCTACGAGCAGTACTTC. The chain is built from TRBV29-1 and TRBJ2-5, with TRBD1 identical over 7 bases. The DNA end lines up better with TRBJ2-7; the J call may be wrong. The CDR3 contains 13 residues. Germline V lookup: CDR1 SQVTM, CDR2 ANQGSEA.

The DNA of the CDR3 is TGTGCCAGCAGCTTAGAGGAGGGAGTCTCCTACGAGCAGTACTTC. Protein product: CASSLEEGVSYEQYF. The chain links TRBV7-9 to TRBJ2-7; weak D call: TRBD2 (6 bases). CDR1 and CDR2 from the germline V gene are SEHNR and FQNEAQ (reference sequence). The CDR3 has 15 amino acids. V was pared by 1 base and J by 0 bases, with 10 bases between. Combining the CDR3 with reference TRBV7-9 and TRBJ2-7 gives the whole variable domain DTGVSQNPRHKITKRGQNVTFRCDPISEHNRLYWYRQTLGQGPEFLTYFQNEAQLEKSRLLSDRFSAERPKGSFSTLEIQRTEQGDSAMYLCASSLEEGVSYEQYFGPGTRLTVT.